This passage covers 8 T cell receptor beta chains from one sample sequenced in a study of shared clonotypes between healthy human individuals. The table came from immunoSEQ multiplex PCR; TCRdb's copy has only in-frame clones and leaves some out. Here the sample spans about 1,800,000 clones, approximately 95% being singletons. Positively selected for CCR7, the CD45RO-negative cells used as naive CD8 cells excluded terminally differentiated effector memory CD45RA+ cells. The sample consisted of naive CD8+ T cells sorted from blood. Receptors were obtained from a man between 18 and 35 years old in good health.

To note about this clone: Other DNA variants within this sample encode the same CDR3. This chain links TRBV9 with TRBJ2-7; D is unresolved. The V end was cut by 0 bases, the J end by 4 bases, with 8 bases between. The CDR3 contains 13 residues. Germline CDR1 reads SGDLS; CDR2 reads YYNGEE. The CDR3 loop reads CASSVGGRYEQYF. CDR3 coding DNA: TGTGCCAGCAGCGTAGGCGGAAGGTACGAGCAGTACTTC.

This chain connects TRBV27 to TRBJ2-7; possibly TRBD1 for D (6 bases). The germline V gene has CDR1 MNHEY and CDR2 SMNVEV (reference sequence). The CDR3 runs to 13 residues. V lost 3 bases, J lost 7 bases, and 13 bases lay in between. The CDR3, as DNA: TGTGCCAGCAGTTTGGGGGCAGGGGTGGAGCAGTACTTC. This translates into CASSLGAGVEQYF.

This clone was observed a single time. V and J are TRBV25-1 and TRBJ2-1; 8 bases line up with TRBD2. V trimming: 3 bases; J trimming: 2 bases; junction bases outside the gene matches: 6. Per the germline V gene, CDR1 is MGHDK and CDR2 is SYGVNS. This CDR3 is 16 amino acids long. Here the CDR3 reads CASSDQAGGPYNEQFF. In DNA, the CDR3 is TGTGCCAGCAGTGACCAGGCGGGAGGTCCCTACAATGAGCAGTTCTTC. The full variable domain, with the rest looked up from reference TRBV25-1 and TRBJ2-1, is EADIYQTPRYLVIGTGKKITLECSQTMGHDKMYWYQQDPGMELHLIHYSYGVNSTEKGDLSSESTVSRIRTEHFPLTLESARPSHTSQYLCASSDQAGGPYNEQFFGPGTRLTVL.

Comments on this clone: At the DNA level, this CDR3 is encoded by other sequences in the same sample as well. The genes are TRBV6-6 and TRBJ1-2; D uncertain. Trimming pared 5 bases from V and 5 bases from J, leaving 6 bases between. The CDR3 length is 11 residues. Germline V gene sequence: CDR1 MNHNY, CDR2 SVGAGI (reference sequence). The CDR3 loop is CASSPGYGYTF. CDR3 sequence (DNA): TGTGCCAGCAGTCCCGGGTATGGCTACACCTTC.

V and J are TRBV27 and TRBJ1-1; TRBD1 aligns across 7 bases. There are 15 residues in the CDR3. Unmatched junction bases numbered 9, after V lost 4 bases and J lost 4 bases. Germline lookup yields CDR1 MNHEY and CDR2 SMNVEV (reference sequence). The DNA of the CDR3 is TGTGCCAGCAGTTCCCACAGGGGTAGGGGCACTGAAGCTTTCTTT. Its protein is CASSSHRGRGTEAFF.

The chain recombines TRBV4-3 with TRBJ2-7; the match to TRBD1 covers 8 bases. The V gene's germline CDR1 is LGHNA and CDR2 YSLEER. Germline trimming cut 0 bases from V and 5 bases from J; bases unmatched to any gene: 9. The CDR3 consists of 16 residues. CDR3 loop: CASSQDLWTGNDEQYF. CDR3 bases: TGCGCCAGCAGCCAAGATTTGTGGACAGGGAACGACGAGCAGTACTTC.

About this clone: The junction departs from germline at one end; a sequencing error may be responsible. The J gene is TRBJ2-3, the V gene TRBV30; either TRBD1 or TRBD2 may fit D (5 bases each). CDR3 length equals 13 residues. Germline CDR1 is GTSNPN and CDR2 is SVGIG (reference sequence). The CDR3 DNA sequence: TGTGCCTGGAGCGTATCAACCGGGACCCCGCCATGTTTT. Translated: CAWSVSTGTPPCF.

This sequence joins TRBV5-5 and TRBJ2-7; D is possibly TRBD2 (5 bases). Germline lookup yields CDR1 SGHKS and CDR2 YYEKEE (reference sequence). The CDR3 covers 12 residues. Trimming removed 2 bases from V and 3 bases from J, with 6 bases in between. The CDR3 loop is CASSFRDYEQYF. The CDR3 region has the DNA TGTGCCAGCAGCTTCCGGGACTACGAGCAGTACTTC.